The sequence of this T cell receptor (beta chain) was determined in a study of T-cell memory formation after mild COVID-19. CDR3 length: 13 amino acids. CDR1 SGHTA and CDR2 FQGNSA come from the germline V gene. V was shortened by 1 base and J by 4 bases, with 5 bases between the two germline ends. From 5'RACE with constant-segment primers came TCR alpha and TCR beta cDNA libraries that carried sample barcodes and UMIs. TCRdb re-called the 5' RACE reads through MiXCR, storing one row per CDR3 protein. The sample contains 350,000 to 400,000 distinct CDR3 sequences, 14% of which appear only once. This receptor was taken from a man aged 18 to 29 who had mild COVID-19 (a few samples of this study predate the infection). Cell type and time point are not known. The gene calls are TRBV7-2 and TRBJ1-3, with D unresolved. The sample consisted of PBMCs or a T cell subset sorted from them (not recorded which). The DNA for the CDR3 is TGTGCCAGCAGCTTAGGCGAGGGAAACACCATATATTTT. This codes for CASSLGEGNTIYF.